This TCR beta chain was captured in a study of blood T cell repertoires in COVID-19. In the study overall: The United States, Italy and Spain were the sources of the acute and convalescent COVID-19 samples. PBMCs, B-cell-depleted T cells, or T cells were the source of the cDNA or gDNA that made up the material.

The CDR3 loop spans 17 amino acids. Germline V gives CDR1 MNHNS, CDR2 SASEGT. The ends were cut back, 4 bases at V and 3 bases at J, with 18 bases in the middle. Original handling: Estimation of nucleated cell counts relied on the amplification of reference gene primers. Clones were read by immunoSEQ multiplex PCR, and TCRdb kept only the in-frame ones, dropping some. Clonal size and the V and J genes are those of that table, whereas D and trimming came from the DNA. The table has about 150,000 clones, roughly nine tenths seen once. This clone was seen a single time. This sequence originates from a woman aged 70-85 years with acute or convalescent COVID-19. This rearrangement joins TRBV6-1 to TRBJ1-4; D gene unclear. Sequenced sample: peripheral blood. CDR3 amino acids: CASSAGLAGISNEKLFF. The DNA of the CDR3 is TGTGCCAGCAGTGCCGGACTAGCGGGGATATCTAATGAAAAACTGTTTTTT.